This T cell receptor beta chain was identified in a study of CD8+CD57+ T cells in acquired aplastic anemia. The patients chosen for sequencing had shown expansion of CD8+CD57+ cells (detected by flow cytometry). TCR beta VDJ and CDR3 profiles were obtained from a genomic DNA template. TCRdb analysed the reads with MiXCR anew, one entry per CDR3 protein. This sample yields 130,000 or so distinct CDR3 sequences, of which nearly 40% are seen a single time; 2.6% belongs to the top ten. Looked up from germline, CDR1 is SGHDN and CDR2 is FVKESK. With 6 bases removed from V and 0 bases from J, the gap between germline ends came to 10 bases. This CDR3 has 14 amino acids.

The TCR comes from a human donor with aplastic anemia. The material sequenced was sorted CD4+, CD8+, or CD8+CD57+ T cells (not recorded which) from PBMCs. V gene TRBV14 combines with J gene TRBJ2-3; D unclear. The CDR3: CASSYVSSTDTQYF. CDR3 sequence (DNA): TGTGCCAGCAGTTACGTCTCTAGCACAGATACGCAGTATTTT.